The clone carrying this TCR beta chain is classed as medium-sized. Its target is unknown. Primers: 60 Vbeta forward and 13 Jbeta reverse. Produced via immunoSEQ multiplex PCR; TCRdb's table is partial and in-frame only. The table lists 150,000 or so clones, nearly 80% of them singletons, with around 3% in the top ten. The CDR3 is made up of 12 amino acids. Germline CDR1 reads SQVTM; CDR2 reads ANQGSEA. V lost 4 bases and J lost 3, with 7 bases in between. The data stem from a study of cytomegalovirus exposure and HLA in healthy donors. Findings of the study overall: Testing in vitro showed a few CMV-associated chains specific for CMV antigens. TCR beta V segments were, for the most part, productive about 87% or about 30% of the time in an earlier analysis.

The TCR originated in a man in his forties in good health and CMV-seropositive. Sequencing used PBMCs. V usage is TRBV29-1 and J usage is TRBJ2-1; possible D gene TRBD1, 5 bases. CDR3 DNA: TGCAGCGTTGTACAGGTCTACAATGAGCAGTTCTTC. This translates into CSVVQVYNEQFF.